This passage covers 14 T cell receptor beta chains from one sample sequenced in a study of CD8 T cells in ankylosing spondylitis. TCRdb fed the 5' RACE reads into MiXCR, producing one record per CDR3 protein. The table includes a few hundred thousand distinct CDR3 sequences, under 20% detected once. The specimen sequenced was blood, either unsorted or a sorted T cell fraction (not recorded which). The origin of the receptors is a male donor with ankylosing spondylitis or in good health (not recorded which).

The sample holds many counts of this clonotype. The rearrangement uses TRBV4-1 and TRBJ2-7; D is unresolved. The CDR3 contains 14 residues. Per germline, CDR1 MGHRA and CDR2 YSYEKL. Trimming removed 0 bases from V and 0 bases from J, with 6 bases in between. This CDR3 is CASSQDSSSYEQYF. CDR3 DNA sequence: TGCGCCAGCAGCCAAGACAGCAGCTCCTACGAGCAGTACTTC.

V is TRBV10-3 and J is TRBJ2-1; TRBD1 matches at 7 bases. V was pared by 5 bases and J by 5 bases, with 9 bases of the junction left unmatched. The V gene's germline CDR1 is ENHRY and CDR2 SYGVKD. This CDR3 has 15 amino acids. CDR3: CAISKGQETDNEQFF. In DNA form, the CDR3 reads TGTGCCATCAGTAAAGGACAGGAAACGGACAATGAGCAGTTCTTC.

Only one count was recorded for this clonotype. The rearrangement joins TRBV20-1 to TRBJ2-7, with D hard to call. CDR1 is DFQATT and CDR2 is SNEGSKA in the germline V gene (reference sequence). Deletions cut 6 bases from V and 13 bases from J, with 13 bases between. The CDR3 spans 9 residues. Here the CDR3 DNA reads TGCAGTGCGAAGTCTCCTCAATACTTC. As protein: CSAKSPQYF.

The chain links TRBV6-2 or TRBV6-3 to TRBJ1-5; the D is unclear. Germline CDR1 MNHEY, CDR2 SVGEGT. The CDR3 is 14 amino acids. V shed 4 bases and J shed 0 bases, with 7 bases lying between them. CDR3 sequence: CASSSLYSNQPQHF. CDR3 DNA sequence: TGTGCCAGCAGTTCGCTTTATAGCAATCAGCCCCAGCATTTT.

This clonotype was observed at least ten times. A junction end diverges from the germline sequence, so it may reflect a read error. This rearrangement joins TRBV12-3 or TRBV12-4 to TRBJ2-2; TRBD2 matches at 11 bases. The CDR3 consists of 15 residues. The CDR3, as DNA: TGTGCCAGCAGTCCCCTAGCGGGGGGCACCGGGGAGCTGTTCTTT. Residues: CASSPLAGGTGELFF.

The V gene is TRBV20-1, the J gene TRBJ2-4; TRBD2 is a possible D gene (5 bases). CDR3 length: 11 amino acids. Per germline, CDR1 DFQATT and CDR2 SNEGSKA (reference sequence). Trimming took off 3 bases at V and 7 bases at J, with 7 bases between the two ends. The CDR3 loop is CSASGVNIQYF. CDR3 nucleotide sequence: TGCAGTGCTAGCGGGGTGAACATTCAGTACTTC.

This clonotype was found many times. The germline gene is not matched at one end of the junction; a read error may be the cause. The CDR3 region has the DNA TGCAGTCCTAGAAGGAGCTCTGGAAACACCATATATTTT. Protein product: CSPRRSSGNTIYF. The gene calls are TRBV20-1 and TRBJ1-3; no reliable D call. CDR3 size: 13 residues. Germline V gene data show CDR1 as DFQATT and CDR2 as SNEGSKA (reference sequence).

This clonotype was seen a few times. This sequence joins TRBV20-1 and TRBJ1-1; D is unresolved. CDR1 and CDR2 (germline): DFQATT, SNEGSKA (reference sequence). There are 13 residues in the CDR3. Trimming removed 6 bases from V and 7 bases from J, with 18 bases in between. The CDR3 is CSAPDGLVREAFF. The DNA of the CDR3 is TGCAGTGCACCCGACGGACTGGTGCGTGAAGCTTTCTTT.

The chain is built from TRBV27 and TRBJ2-3, with 10 positions matching TRBD2. Germline CDR1 is MNHEY and CDR2 is SMNVEV (reference sequence). There are 15 residues in the CDR3. The trim removed 4 bases at V and 2 bases at J, leaving 3 bases unmatched. CDR3 nucleotide sequence: TGTGCCAGCAGTTCACTAGCGGGGCTCACAGATACGCAGTATTTT. Protein: CASSSLAGLTDTQYF.

This clonotype turned up a few times. The chain recombines TRBV4-3 with TRBJ2-7, with 7 nucleotides matching TRBD1. The CDR3 totals 15 residues. V trimming: 0 bases; J trimming: 1 base; junction bases outside the gene matches: 3. The germline CDR1 and CDR2 sequences are LGHNA and YSLEER. The CDR3 loop reads CASSQDRDRSYEQYF. The DNA for the CDR3 is TGCGCCAGCAGCCAAGATCGGGACAGATCCTACGAGCAGTACTTC.

With regard to this clonotype: An end of the junction does not agree with germline; a read error may underlie this. The V call is TRBV20-1, the J call TRBJ2-1, with 15 bases that match TRBD2. Germline CDR1 and CDR2: DFQATT and SNEGSKA (reference sequence). The CDR3 extends over 20 amino acids. CDR3 nucleotide sequence: TGCAGTGCTAAAACGACCGGACTAGCGGGAGGGAAGGGCCCCTACGATGAGCAGTTCTTC. Protein: CSAKTTGLAGGKGPYDEQFF.

The gene calls are TRBV6-4 and TRBJ2-3, with D tentatively TRBD1 (5 bases). V was trimmed by 6 bases and J by 0 bases, leaving 13 bases between them. Germline CDR1 reads MRHNA; CDR2 reads SNTAGT. This CDR3 has 15 amino acids. CDR3 loop: CASSDRAGSTDTQYF. CDR3 nucleotide sequence: TGTGCCAGCAGCGACCGGGCAGGGAGCACAGATACGCAGTATTTT.

The rearrangement uses TRBV4-1 and TRBJ2-7, with 10 bases lining up with TRBD2. Germline CDR1 reads MGHRA; CDR2 reads YSYEKL. The CDR3 loop spans 14 amino acids. Germline trimming cut 5 bases from V and 3 bases from J; bases unmatched to any gene: 4. The CDR3 reads CASSDRTSGYEQYF. The CDR3 nucleotides are TGCGCCAGCAGCGATAGGACTAGCGGCTACGAGCAGTACTTC.

The sample holds a few counts of this clonotype. This sequence joins TRBV5-5 and TRBJ1-4; D is uncertain. The V and J ends lost 4 bases and 12 bases respectively, with 16 bases between them. The CDR3 is 13 residues long. Looked up from germline, CDR1 is SGHKS and CDR2 is YYEKEE (reference sequence). The CDR3 is CASSLRPVPELFF. The CDR3 DNA is TGTGCCAGCAGCCTCCGTCCTGTCCCGGAACTGTTTTTT.